This is a list of T cell receptor beta chains from one sample in a study of naive and memory T cell subsets. MiXCR was run by TCRdb on the UMI-ligation and nested PCR reads, yielding one entry per CDR3 protein. The sample shows approximately 140,000 distinct CDR3 sequences, approximately 15% of them seen only once. Sequencing was performed on naive CD4+ T cells from blood. These receptors all stem from a human donor in good health. CDR3s include the opening cysteine and the closing phenylalanine or tryptophan. D genes are given only for firm matches. Clone size, where shown, is once, few, many, or a class for clones that have expanded.

TRBV28	TRBJ1-5	.	few	15	TGTGCCAGCAGAACCGAGGGGGGCGGCAATCAGCCCCAGCATTTT	CASRTEGGGNQPQHF
TRBV5-5	TRBJ1-5	.	few	16	TGTGCCAGCAGCCCACTCGACTACTATAGCAATCAGCCCCAGCATTTT	CASSPLDYYSNQPQHF
TRBV18	TRBJ2-3	.	few	14	TGTGCCAGCTCACCACTATCGGACACCAATACGCAGTATTTT	CASSPLSDTNTQYF
TRBV21-1	TRBJ1-2	.	few	13	TGTGCCAGCAGCAAGCCGGGGCTCCATGGCTACACCTTC	CASSKPGLHGYTF
TRBV2	TRBJ1-5	.	few	14	TGTGCCAGCAGGCCGGACAAAAGCAATCAGCCCCAGCATTTT	CASRPDKSNQPQHF
TRBV7-2	TRBJ2-7	.	.	14	TGTGCCAGCAGCTTGGGAGGGGGCGGGATCGAGCAGTACTTC	CASSLGGGGIEQYF
TRBV10-3	TRBJ2-3	.	few	15	TGTGCCATCAGCTACGGTGGGGCTAGCACAGATACGCAGTATTTT	CAISYGGASTDTQYF
TRBV7-6	TRBJ2-1	TRBD2	.	12	TGTGCCAGCAGCACAACTAGCGTTGAGCAGTTCTTC	CASSTTSVEQFF
TRBV10-3	TRBJ2-2	.	many	15	TGTGCCACCCTCCCGGGGACCCAGGGCACCGGGGAGCTGTTTTTT	CATLPGTQGTGELFF
TRBV7-2	TRBJ2-1	.	.	15	TGTGCCAGCAGACTGAGGACTGCCTCCTACAATGAGCAGTTCTTC	CASRLRTASYNEQFF
TRBV7-9	TRBJ2-3	.	.	12	TGTGCCAGCAGCCAGGGACTGGATACGCAGTATTTT	CASSQGLDTQYF
TRBV7-2	TRBJ2-5	.	few	12	TGTGCCAGCAGCTCAGTGGGTGAGACCCAGTACTTC	CASSSVGETQYF
TRBV28	TRBJ2-5	.	.	16	TGTGCCAGCAGTTTAGTCGGGAGAGGGGCGAGAGAGACCCAGTACTTC	CASSLVGRGARETQYF
TRBV24-1	TRBJ2-2	.	.	15	TGTGCCACCAGCTCCCAGGGACTGAACACCGGGGAGCTGTTTTTT	CATSSQGLNTGELFF
TRBV5-1	TRBJ2-2	.	.	13	TGCGCCAGCAGCCTTGAGGACACCGGGGAGCTGTTTTTT	CASSLEDTGELFF
TRBV28	TRBJ1-3	.	few	15	TGTGCCAGCATTAACGGGGGAGGGTCTGGAAACACCATATATTTT	CASINGGGSGNTIYF
TRBV20-1	TRBJ2-7	TRBD2	many	16	TGCAGTGCCCCGGGACTAGCGGGAGGGCCTCGGTACGAGCAGTACTTC	CSAPGLAGGPRYEQYF
TRBV6-1	TRBJ1-1	.	.	13	TGTGCCAGCATGAGGGGATTACTCCCTGAAGCTTTCTTT	CASMRGLLPEAFF
TRBV3-1	TRBJ2-3	TRBD1	few	15	TGTGCCAGCAGCCAAGATTGGGGGACAGTGCATACGCAGTATTTT	CASSQDWGTVHTQYF
TRBV28	TRBJ2-1	.	.	12	TGTGCCAGCAGGCTATATAAGAATGAGCAGTTCTTC	CASRLYKNEQFF
TRBV7-9	TRBJ2-6	TRBD2	few	17	TGTGCCAGCAGCTTAAAGGGAGGGGACTCTGGGGCCAACGTCCTGACTTTC	CASSLKGGDSGANVLTF
TRBV4-1	TRBJ2-1	TRBD2	few	20	TGCGCCAGCAGCCAAGCGTTTTGGCTAGCGGGAGGCGGGGGCTACAATGAGCAGTTCTTC	CASSQAFWLAGGGGYNEQFF
TRBV2	TRBJ2-7	.	.	16	TGTGCCAGCAGGTCTATCAACCCGATCAGCTCCTACGAGCAGTACTTC	CASRSINPISSYEQYF
TRBV29-1	TRBJ1-5	.	few	14	TGCAGCGTTGCTGAGGGTACGGGCAATCAGCCCCAGCATTTT	CSVAEGTGNQPQHF
TRBV6-6	TRBJ1-5	.	few	16	TGTGCCAGCAGTTACCCCCGGGGGCGCGGTAGTCAGCCCCAGCATTTT	CASSYPRGRGSQPQHF
TRBV6-2/TRBV6-3	TRBJ1-1	.	.	13	TGTGCCAGCAGGTTGGGACAGAACACTGAAGCTTTCTTT	CASRLGQNTEAFF
TRBV18	TRBJ2-7	TRBD1	.	13	TGTGCCAGCTCTTCGGGACAGGGGGGCGAGCAGTACTTC	CASSSGQGGEQYF
TRBV20-1	TRBJ2-1	TRBD1	few	14	TGCAGTGCTAATGGACAGGGTAAGGGTAATGAGCAGTTCTTC	CSANGQGKGNEQFF